This T cell receptor beta chain was identified in a study of post-analysis software for immune sequencing data (dated by TCRdb to the mid-2010s). Regarding the study in general: The recorded disease courses included relapsing-remitting, secondary progressive and progressive-relapsing multiple sclerosis, and some patients had no subtype annotation. A subset of samples was prepared in parallel using single-end sample barcoding, then pooled and co-amplified after Illumina adapter ligation. The multiple sclerosis patient repertoires were compared with 10 or so previously published healthy control repertoires from donors aged about 6 to 26 years.

Measured from the cysteine to the phenylalanine, the CDR3 is 16 residues long. Solely the CDR3 DNA is kept, with 48 bases framed from the first base. Via the germline V gene, CDR1 is KGHDR and CDR2 SFDVKD. V is shortened by 4 bases, J by 5 bases, and the region joining them spans 17 bases. Beyond this particular receptor, the publication reports: A handful of TRBV segments, including TRBV5-6, TRBV5-1 and TRBV20-1, were significantly more frequent in patients than controls. When samples were clustered directly using the F measure, samples prepared in the same batch co-clustered strongly, which prompted a batch-effect correction. Compared with controls, multiple sclerosis patients had significantly lower normalized Chao1 diversity, a finding suggesting substantial peripheral T-cell clonal expansion. The multiple sclerosis patient group was slightly younger than the control group.

To demonstrate the VDJtools post-analysis software, the study profiled TCR beta repertoires from the peripheral blood of about 13 young patients with multiple sclerosis. The multiple sclerosis patients were children and adolescents ranging in age from about 6 to 17 years. About this clonotype itself: The antigen this receptor binds is unknown. The sample holds no much larger clone one base away, and base qualities are not on file.

The method was PCR. TCRdb shows the sequencer as Illumina HiSeq 2500. To reduce PCR and sequencing biases, unique molecular identifiers were built into the TCR beta cDNA libraries. Roughly 500,000 cDNA molecules were obtained for every 1 to 10 million input T cells, so each molecule roughly corresponded to one T cell. The same protocol used for the earlier healthy control dataset was applied to prepare and sequence the patient libraries. Within a given batch, samples were prepared together, multiplexed and sequenced on the same HiSeq lane. In the source study's methods: MIGEC handled the raw barcoded reads, throwing out single-read molecular identifier groups before consensus assembly and CDR3 extraction. VDJtools was used for post-analysis of the clonotype tables, and diversity was normalized by down-sampling every dataset to the size of the smallest sample. In repertoire overlap clustering, CDR3 amino acid sequences, but not nucleotide sequences, were matched to correct batch-related cross-sample contamination. TCRdb handled the public reads itself, with Q25 trimming in fastp and clone calling in MiXCR, and kept productive beta chains. Each CDR3 protein appears once, grouped with its most common genes and DNA. Clone size and V and J calls follow TCRdb, not the original study. The sample table holds approximately 770,000 distinct CDR3 sequences, of which under 60% were seen once. The top ten hold approximately 4.4% of the sample.

Source material: blood. This sequence was found in a girl aged 5 to 17 with multiple sclerosis. Rearrangement joined TRBV24-1 to TRBJ2-1; the D gene is not confidently resolved. The nucleotide sequence is TGTGCCACCAGTGACACTACAGACGTTGCGGACAATGAGCAGTTCTTC. It codes for CATSDTTDVADNEQFF.